Each of the 3 T cell receptor beta chains below was sequenced from the same sample in a study of blood T cell repertoires in COVID-19. Libraries were prepared by immunoSEQ multiplex PCR; TCRdb keeps only in-frame clonotypes and omits some of them. Of 150,000 or so clones listed, about 85% are singletons. What was sequenced was peripheral blood. The receptor set was obtained from a man aged 55 to 70 who had recovered from COVID-19.

The chain is built from TRBV6-2 or TRBV6-3 and TRBJ2-1; 10 bases agree with TRBD2. This CDR3 comprises 17 residues. Losses at the gene ends were 0 bases for V and 6 bases for J; bases not matched to a gene: 8. Germline-derived CDR1 and CDR2 are MNHEY and SVGEGT. DNA of the CDR3: TGTGCCAGCAGTTACTCTATAAGCGGGGGGGCTTCCAATGAGCAGTTCTTC. The encoded protein is CASSYSISGGASNEQFF.

This chain links TRBV12-3 or TRBV12-4 with TRBJ1-1, with unresolved D. This CDR3 spans 13 amino acids. Trimming took 6 bases from V and 0 from J, leaving 8 bases between them. The CDR3 here is CASSPTVNTEAFF. The CDR3 coding sequence is TGTGCCAGCAGCCCTACAGTGAACACTGAAGCTTTCTTT.

This clone showed up just a few times. The V call is TRBV5-4, the J call TRBJ2-2; D possibly corresponds to TRBD2 (7 bases). V gave up 1 base and J gave up 2 bases, with 12 bases separating them. Germline V gene lookup returns CDR1 SGHNT and CDR2 YYREEE (reference sequence). The CDR3 runs 16 residues. CDR3 sequence (DNA): TGTGCCAGCAGCTTGTATCGGGGGGCAAACACCGGGGAGCTGTTTTTT. It is translated as CASSLYRGANTGELFF.